Below, 7 T cell receptor beta chains from the same sample are listed, as sequenced in a study of immune evolution from preneoplasia to lung adenocarcinoma. The method was immunoSEQ multiplex PCR; TCRdb's version includes in-frame clones alone and lacks a portion of them. This sample has around 1,200 clones, with under 90% found just once. The sample taken for sequencing was FFPE adjacent normal lung tissue. The source is a person aged 55-75 years with lung adenocarcinoma.

V usage is TRBV4-2 and J usage is TRBJ1-6, with a tentative D call TRBD1 (6 bases). V shed 5 bases and J shed 0 bases, with 11 bases lying between them. CDR3 size: 16 residues. Germline V gene lookup returns CDR1 LGHNA and CDR2 YNFKEQ. The CDR3, as DNA: TGTGCCAGCAGCTCCCGGGGGGCCTCCTATAATTCACCCCTCCACTTT. The encoded protein is CASSSRGASYNSPLHF.

This sequence joins TRBV9 and TRBJ2-7; 9 bases align to TRBD2. The CDR3 is made up of 15 amino acids. J gave up 0 bases and V 4 bases, and 5 bases lay outside the gene matches. Germline lookup yields CDR1 SGDLS and CDR2 YYNGEE. CDR3 protein: CASSPLAGSSYEQYF. DNA for the CDR3: TGTGCCAGCAGCCCCCTAGCGGGGAGCTCCTACGAGCAGTACTTC.

The J gene is TRBJ2-7, the V gene TRBV12-5, with 8 bases that match TRBD1. Germline CDR1 reads LGHNT; CDR2 reads FRNRAP. This CDR3 contains 15 residues. J lost 0 bases, V lost 4 bases, and 5 bases had no gene match. CDR3 coding DNA: TGTGCTAGTGGTTGGGGGACAGGAATCTCCTACGAGCAGTACTTC. Protein product: CASGWGTGISYEQYF.

This chain uses TRBV20-1 with TRBJ1-2, with a weak D call TRBD1 (5 bases). The CDR3 is 11 amino acids. Trimming removed 3 bases at V and 12 bases at J, with 14 bases between. The germline gives CDR1 DFQATT, CDR2 SNEGSKA (reference sequence). In nucleotides, the CDR3 is TGCAGTGCTAGTAGGGGCGGGGGGAACACCTTC. It translates to CSASRGGGNTF.

The V call is TRBV7-2, the J call TRBJ1-1; 8 nucleotides agree with TRBD1. The V segment lost 6 bases and the J segment 0 bases; nucleotides outside the gene matches: 6. The length of the CDR3 is 15 residues. Per the germline V gene, CDR1 is SGHTA and CDR2 is FQGNSA. The chain's CDR3 is CASRGRGRLNTEAFF. The DNA for the CDR3 is TGTGCCAGCAGGGGCAGGGGGCGGCTGAACACTGAAGCTTTCTTT.

J is TRBJ2-1 and V is TRBV30; a possible D gene is TRBD2 (5 bases). V gave up 3 bases and J gave up 12 bases, with 15 bases separating them. Germline V gives CDR1 GTSNPN, CDR2 SVGIG (reference sequence). CDR3 size: 12 residues. This CDR3 is CAWREVSPRQFF. CDR3 bases: TGTGCCTGGAGGGAGGTGTCCCCCCGGCAGTTCTTC.

In the case of this clone: An end of the junction does not agree with germline; a read error may underlie this. The V gene is TRBV14, the J gene TRBJ2-7; no clear D gene. This CDR3 has 12 amino acids. Germline V gene data show CDR1 as SGHDN and CDR2 as FVKESK. This CDR3 is CASSQDFYEQYF. The CDR3 nucleotides are TGTGCCAGCAGTCAAGATTTCTACGAGCAGTACTTC. The whole variable domain, filled in from reference TRBV14 and TRBJ2-7, reads EAGVTQFPSHSVIEKGQTVTLRCDPISGHDNLYWYRRVMGKEIKFLLHFVKESKQDESGMPNNRFLAERTGGTYSTLKVQPAELEDSGVYFCASSQDFYEQYFGPGTRLTVT.